Here is one TCR beta chain with its context. Self-reported history from a screening survey and questionnaire set each donor's cohort. Resolution of symptoms, clearance, or two negative PCRs was present in recovered Cohort 3 donors. In the original workflow: By means of reference gene primer amplification, nucleated cell counts were estimated. Here immunoSEQ multiplex PCR was the method, and the copy in TCRdb shows in-frame clones only, minus some. The V and J calls and the clone size are those of that table, but D and trimming were determined from the DNA. The sample holds about 160,000 clones, around 84% seen once. The sample originates from a study of blood T cell repertoires in COVID-19. Across the whole study: The United States, Italy and Spain were the sources of the acute and convalescent COVID-19 samples.

V dropped 6 bases and J dropped 4; count of bases not matched to a gene: 6. Germline-derived CDR1 and CDR2 are SGHRS and YFSETQ. The CDR3 covers 13 residues. Sample: PBMCs or T cells enriched from blood (not recorded which). The sequence derives from a man in his fifties or sixties who had recovered from COVID-19. The rearrangement uses TRBV5-1 and TRBJ2-5, with TRBD1 matching over 7 bases. CDR3 nucleotide sequence: TGCGCCAGCAACCCAAACAGGGGAGAGACCCAGTACTTC. This sequence encodes CASNPNRGETQYF. The full variable domain, with the rest looked up from reference TRBV5-1 and TRBJ2-5, is KAGVTQTPRYLIKTRGQQVTLSCSPISGHRSVSWYQQTPGQGLQFLFEYFSETQRNKGNFPGRFSGRQFSNSRSEMNVSTLELGDSALYLCASNPNRGETQYFGPGTRLLVL.